The rows below give T cell receptor beta chains drawn from one sample of a study of blood T cell repertoires in COVID-19. Sequenced by immunoSEQ multiplex PCR; TCRdb stores in-frame clones only, minus some. The repertoire holds fewer than 85,000 clones, about four fifths seen once, with 18% in the top ten. Sequenced sample: peripheral blood. The receptors stem from a woman in her fifties or sixties with acute or convalescent COVID-19. CDR3s leave out the opening cysteine and the closing phenylalanine or tryptophan.

CDR3 protein,V gene
ASSPSLGSSGNTIY,TRBV5-1
ASSLRGSGNTIY,TRBV27
SVEESLYNEQF,TRBV29-1
ASSLSGGVWTYEQY,TRBV27
ASSYTTGLGETQY,TRBV6-5
ASSLGTGVDTQY,TRBV11-3
ARSRPGTGFYSNQPQH,TRBV5-3
AIGTGTLGYT,TRBV10-3
ASSLGASGGETQY,TRBV7-2
ASSQRQGNTGELF,TRBV4-2
ASSFEDSYGYT,TRBV12-3/TRBV12-4
ASSVLPGQNTEAF,TRBV9
ATSDPGDETQY,TRBV24-1
ASTGGSQPQH,TRBV2
ASSSGQATDTQY,TRBV7-2
ASSPSGFRNTEAF,TRBV18